A selection of T cell receptor beta chains follows, all from one sample in a study of T cells in Graves' hyperthyroidism and ophthalmopathy. TCRdb reprocessed the multiplex PCR reads via MiXCR and lists one record per CDR3 protein. The sample holds approximately 260,000 distinct CDR3 sequences, over 12% seen once. The source material was blood. The receptors were gathered from a woman in her forties or fifties with Graves' hyperthyroidism that later progressed to Graves' ophthalmopathy. Both conserved end residues are part of each CDR3. D genes are given only for firm matches. Some rows mark clone size as missing; the rest say once, few, many or name a class of expanded clone.

size,D,V,J,DNA,CDR3
many,-,TRBV20-1,TRBJ2-5,TGCAGTGCCTTACGTTTGGGTAGGGAGGCCCAGTACTTC,CSALRLGREAQYF
many,-,TRBV30,TRBJ1-4,TGTGCCTGGAGTCAGGGTACTAATGAAAAACTGTTTTTT,CAWSQGTNEKLFF
many,-,TRBV3-1,TRBJ2-1,TGTGCCAGCAGCCAAGTACGCGGGTACAATGAGCAGTTCTTC,CASSQVRGYNEQFF
-,-,TRBV4-2,TRBJ2-2,TGTGCCAGCAGCCAAGTGGGCGACGTCGGGGAGCTGTTTTTT,CASSQVGDVGELFF
-,-,TRBV27,TRBJ2-2,TGTGCCAGCAGTTTGGCTGGACTTAACACCGGGGAGCTGTTTTTT,CASSLAGLNTGELFF
-,-,TRBV9,TRBJ1-6,TGTGCCAGCAGCGTAACGGACACCCTACGTCCCCCCCTCCACTTT,CASSVTDTLRPPLHF
few,TRBD1,TRBV20-1,TRBJ1-5,TGCAGTGCCCTCGACAGGGGCAATCAGCCCCAGCATTTT,CSALDRGNQPQHF
many,-,TRBV5-1,TRBJ2-2,TGCGCCAGCAGCCCGTCTCCTAGCGCGAACACCGGGGAGCTGTTTTTT,CASSPSPSANTGELFF
many,-,TRBV20-1,TRBJ1-5,TGCAGTGCTAGAGGGACGACCAATCAGCCCCAGCATTTT,CSARGTTNQPQHF
many,-,TRBV7-3,TRBJ1-1,TGTGCCAGCAGCGACCCTAGCGGCGGAAACACTGAAGCTTTCTTT,CASSDPSGGNTEAFF
-,TRBD2,TRBV2,TRBJ2-7,TGTGCCAGCAGCAAGGGGGGACTAGCGTGCTCCTACGAGCAGTACTTC,CASSKGGLACSYEQYF
many,-,TRBV5-1,TRBJ1-1,TGCGCCAGCAGCTTGGATACAATGAACACTGAAGCTTTCTTT,CASSLDTMNTEAFF
once,TRBD2,TRBV28,TRBJ2-5,TGTGCCAGCACCCTAAGCGGGGGAGCGGAGACCCAGTACTTC,CASTLSGGAETQYF
few,TRBD2,TRBV4-2,TRBJ2-2,TGTGCCAGCAGCCAAGTCGGGACTAGCGGTAACACCGGGGAGCTGTTTTTT,CASSQVGTSGNTGELFF
-,TRBD1,TRBV28,TRBJ2-3,TGTGCCAGCAGTTTAGGGGACAGGCGCACAGATACGCAGTATTTT,CASSLGDRRTDTQYF
few,-,TRBV7-8,TRBJ1-5,TGTGCCAGCAGCTTAAAGGGGCCGAGCAATCAGCCCCAGCATTTT,CASSLKGPSNQPQHF
many,TRBD2,TRBV28,TRBJ2-3,TGTGCCAGCAGTTATGGGACTAGCGGGAGCGGTAGAGATACGCAGTATTTT,CASSYGTSGSGRDTQYF
many,TRBD1,TRBV7-9,TRBJ1-1,TGTGCCAGCAGCAGGTCAGGGGGCACTGAAGCTTTCTTT,CASSRSGGTEAFF
-,TRBD2,TRBV7-9,TRBJ2-2,TGTGCCAGCAGCTTAACTTGGACTAGCGGGGAGGAGCTGTTTTTT,CASSLTWTSGEELFF
many,-,TRBV6-1,TRBJ2-3,TGTGCCAGCAGACCAGGAAAGGATACGCAGTATTTT,CASRPGKDTQYF
many,TRBD2,TRBV27,TRBJ2-1,TGTGCCAGCAGTCTCCCGGGGGGTGAGCAGTTCTTC,CASSLPGGEQFF
-,-,TRBV30,TRBJ1-2,TGTGCCTGGAGTGTCCATGTGGGCGCGAACTATGGCTACACCTTC,CAWSVHVGANYGYTF
many,TRBD2,TRBV18,TRBJ2-7,TGTGCCAGCTCCCTTGTCAGCGGGAGCAACGAGCAGTACTTC,CASSLVSGSNEQYF
-,TRBD1,TRBV13,TRBJ1-1,TGTGCCAGCAGCGTATACCGGGACAGGGGACTACATCTTGAAGCTTTCTTT,CASSVYRDRGLHLEAFF
-,TRBD1,TRBV5-4,TRBJ1-2,TGTGCCAGCAGCCCGCCGGACAGGGCCTATGGCTACACCTTC,CASSPPDRAYGYTF
many,TRBD2,TRBV2,TRBJ2-1,TGTGCCAGCAGCTACCTAGCGGGACTAGACAATGAGCAGTTCTTC,CASSYLAGLDNEQFF
many,-,TRBV18,TRBJ2-7,TGTGCCAGCTCACCCCCACAGGGCTCCTACGAGCAGTACTTC,CASSPPQGSYEQYF
many,-,TRBV3-1,TRBJ1-2,TGTGCCAGCAGCAGGGGGGGGCCCTATGGCTACACCTTC,CASSRGGPYGYTF
many,-,TRBV27,TRBJ1-1,TGTGCCAGCAGCCTTACATCGGCGGTACTCTTT,CASSLTSAVLF
few,-,TRBV6-5,TRBJ1-2,TGTGCCAGCAGTTACTCTCGGGAGTACTATGGCTACACCTTC,CASSYSREYYGYTF
many,TRBD1,TRBV28,TRBJ1-6,TGTGCCAGCAACGACCCAGGGGGCAGGGTAGCCTCACCCCTCCACTTT,CASNDPGGRVASPLHF
many,TRBD2,TRBV19,TRBJ2-5,TGTGCCAGCAGTCCGGGGGGAGAGACCCAGTACTTC,CASSPGGETQYF
few,TRBD1,TRBV24-1,TRBJ1-2,TGTGCCACCAGTGACTCGGACAGGGCCGGGGATGGCTACACCTTC,CATSDSDRAGDGYTF
-,-,TRBV5-8,TRBJ2-7,TGTGCCAGCAGCTTTGGCAGACTCTACGAGCAGTACTTC,CASSFGRLYEQYF
few,-,TRBV9,TRBJ2-3,TGTGCCAGCAGTTCTACTAGGCAAACTAGCACAGATACGCAGTATTTT,CASSSTRQTSTDTQYF
many,TRBD1,TRBV27,TRBJ1-2,TGTGCCAGCAGTTTATACAGGGGCTCCTCTGGCTACACCTTC,CASSLYRGSSGYTF
-,-,TRBV6-2/TRBV6-3,TRBJ2-1,TGTGCCAGCAGACAAGGGGGGATCTACAATGAGCAGTTCTTC,CASRQGGIYNEQFF
many,TRBD2,TRBV20-1,TRBJ2-3,TGCAGTGCAACTGGACTAGCGGGTACAGATACGCAGTATTTT,CSATGLAGTDTQYF
many,-,TRBV5-4,TRBJ1-1,TGTGCCAGCAGCTTGTACAGGGCTGAAGCTTTCTTT,CASSLYRAEAFF
many,-,TRBV18,TRBJ2-1,TGTGCCAGCTCAACGTCCGTGGGCTCCTACAATGAGCAGTTCTTC,CASSTSVGSYNEQFF
many,TRBD1,TRBV11-2,TRBJ2-5,TGTGCCAGCAGCCGCCGGACAGGGACCCAAGAGACCCAGTACTTC,CASSRRTGTQETQYF
many,-,TRBV28,TRBJ2-4,TGTGCCAGCAGTTTGGGCGGAAACATTCAGTACTTC,CASSLGGNIQYF
many,-,TRBV7-9,TRBJ2-5,TGTGCCAGCAGCTTAGCGCCGCCCGCCGAGACCCAGTACTTC,CASSLAPPAETQYF
many,TRBD2,TRBV27,TRBJ2-7,TGTGCCAGCAGTTCCATCGGGACTAGCGGGAGGATATCCTACGAGCAGTACTTC,CASSSIGTSGRISYEQYF
many,TRBD1,TRBV19,TRBJ1-1,TGTGCCAGTAGTAGCCGGGACAGGGGACCCTTGAACACTGAAGCTTTCTTT,CASSSRDRGPLNTEAFF
many,-,TRBV5-1,TRBJ1-2,TGCGCCAGCAGCTTGGCCCATAGCGGAAGCTACACCTTC,CASSLAHSGSYTF
-,-,TRBV30,TRBJ2-5,TGTGCCTGGAGTATACCGGGACACCCAGGGGAAACCCAGTACTTC,CAWSIPGHPGETQYF
many,-,TRBV11-2,TRBJ2-1,TGTGCCAGCAGTCAGACCGTTGAGCAGTTCTTC,CASSQTVEQFF